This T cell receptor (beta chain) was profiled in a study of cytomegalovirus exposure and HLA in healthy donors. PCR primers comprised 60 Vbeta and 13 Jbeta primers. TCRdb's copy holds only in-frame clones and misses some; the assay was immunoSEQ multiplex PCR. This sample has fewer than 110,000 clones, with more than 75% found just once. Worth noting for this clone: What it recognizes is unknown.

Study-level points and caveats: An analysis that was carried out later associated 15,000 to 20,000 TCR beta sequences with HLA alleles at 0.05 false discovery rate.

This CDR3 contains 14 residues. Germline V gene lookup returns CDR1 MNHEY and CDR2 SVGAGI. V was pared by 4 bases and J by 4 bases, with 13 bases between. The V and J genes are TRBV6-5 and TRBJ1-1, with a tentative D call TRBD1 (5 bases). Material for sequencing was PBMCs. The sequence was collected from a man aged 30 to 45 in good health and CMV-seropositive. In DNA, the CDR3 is TGTGCCAGCAGTTTACAGGTTAAGGGCACTGAAGCTTTCTTT. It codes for CASSLQVKGTEAFF.